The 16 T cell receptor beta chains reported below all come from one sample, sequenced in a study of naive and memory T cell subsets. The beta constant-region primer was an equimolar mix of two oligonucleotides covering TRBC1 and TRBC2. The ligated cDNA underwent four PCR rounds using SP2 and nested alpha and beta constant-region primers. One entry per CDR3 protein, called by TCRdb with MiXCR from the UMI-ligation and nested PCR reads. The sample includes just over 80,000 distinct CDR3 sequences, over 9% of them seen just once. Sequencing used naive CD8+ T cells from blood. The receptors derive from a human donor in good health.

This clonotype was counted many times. CDR3 DNA: TGTGCCAGCAGTGAAACTAGCGGGACATCCTACGAGCAGTACTTC. Its translation: CASSETSGTSYEQYF. J is TRBJ2-7 and V is TRBV12-3 or TRBV12-4; the match to TRBD2 covers 10 bases. The CDR3 sequence is 15 residues long. Germline trimming cut 5 bases from V and 1 base from J; bases unmatched to any gene: 5.

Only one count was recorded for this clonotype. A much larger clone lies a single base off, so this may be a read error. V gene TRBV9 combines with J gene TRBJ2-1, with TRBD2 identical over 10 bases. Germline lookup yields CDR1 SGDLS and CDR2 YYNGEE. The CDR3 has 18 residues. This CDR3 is CASNVEGLAGELYNEQFF. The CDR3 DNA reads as TGTGCCAGCAACGTAGAGGGGCTAGCGGGAGAGCTCTACAATGAGCAGTTCTTC.

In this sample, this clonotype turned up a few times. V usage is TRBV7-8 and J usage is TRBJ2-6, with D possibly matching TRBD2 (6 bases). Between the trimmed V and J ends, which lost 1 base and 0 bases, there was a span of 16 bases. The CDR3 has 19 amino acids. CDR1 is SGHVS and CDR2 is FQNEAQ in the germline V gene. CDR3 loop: CASSLVRGARSSGANVLTF. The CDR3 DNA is TGTGCCAGCAGCTTAGTGCGGGGAGCTCGGTCCTCTGGGGCCAACGTCCTGACTTTC.

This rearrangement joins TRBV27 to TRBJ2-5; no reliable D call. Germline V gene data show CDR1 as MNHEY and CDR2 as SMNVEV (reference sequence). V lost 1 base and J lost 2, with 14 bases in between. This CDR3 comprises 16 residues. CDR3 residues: CASSLYYPPSQETQYF. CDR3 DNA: TGTGCCAGCAGTTTATACTACCCTCCCTCTCAAGAGACCCAGTACTTC.

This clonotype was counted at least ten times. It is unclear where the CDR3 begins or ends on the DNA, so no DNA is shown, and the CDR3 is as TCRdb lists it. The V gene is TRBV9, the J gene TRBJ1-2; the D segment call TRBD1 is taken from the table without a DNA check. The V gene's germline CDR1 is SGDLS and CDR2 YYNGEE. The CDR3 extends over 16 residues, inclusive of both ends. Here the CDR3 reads CASSPSQWGQGAGWTF.

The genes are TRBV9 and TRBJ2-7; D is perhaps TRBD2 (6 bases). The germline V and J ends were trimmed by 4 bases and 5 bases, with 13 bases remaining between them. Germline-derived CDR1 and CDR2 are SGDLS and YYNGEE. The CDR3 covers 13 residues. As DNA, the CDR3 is TGTGCCAGCAGCCTGGCGGGCGGGAACGAGCAGTACTTC. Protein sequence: CASSLAGGNEQYF.

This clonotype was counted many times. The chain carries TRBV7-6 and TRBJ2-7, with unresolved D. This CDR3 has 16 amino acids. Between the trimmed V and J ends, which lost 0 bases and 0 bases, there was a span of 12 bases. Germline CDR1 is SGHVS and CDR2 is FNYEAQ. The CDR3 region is CASSLAAAQSSYEQYF. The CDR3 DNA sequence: TGTGCCAGCAGCTTAGCGGCGGCACAGAGCTCCTACGAGCAGTACTTC. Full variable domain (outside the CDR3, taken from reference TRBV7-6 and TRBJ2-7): GAGVSQSPRYKVTKRGQDVALRCDPISGHVSLYWYRQALGQGPEFLTYFNYEAQQDKSGLPNDRFSAERPEGSISTLTIQRTEQRDSAMYRCASSLAAAQSSYEQYFGPGTRLTVT.

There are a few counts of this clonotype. The CDR3 protein is CASSQGGQGASYEQYF. The CDR3 region has the DNA TGCGCCAGCAGCCAAGGGGGACAGGGGGCTTCCTACGAGCAGTACTTC. The chain recombines TRBV4-1 with TRBJ2-7, with 12 bases fitting TRBD1. The CDR3 is 16 residues long. V trimming: 1 base; J trimming: 1 base; junction bases outside the gene matches: 2. Germline V lookup: CDR1 MGHRA, CDR2 YSYEKL.

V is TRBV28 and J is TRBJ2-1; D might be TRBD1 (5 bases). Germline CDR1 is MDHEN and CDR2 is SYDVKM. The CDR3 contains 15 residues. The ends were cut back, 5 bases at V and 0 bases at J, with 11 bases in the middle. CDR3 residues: CASSIDSTSYNEQFF. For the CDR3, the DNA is TGTGCCAGCAGTATCGACAGTACCTCCTACAATGAGCAGTTCTTC.

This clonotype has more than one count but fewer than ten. The CDR3 loop reads CASSDSGGRYTDTQYF. The CDR3 bases are TGTGCCAGCAGTGATTCGGGCGGGAGGTACACAGATACGCAGTATTTT. The rearrangement uses TRBV25-1 and TRBJ2-3; 8 bases are a match to TRBD2. The CDR3 is 16 residues long. Unmatched junction bases numbered 7, after V lost 3 bases and J lost 2 bases. Germline V gene lookup returns CDR1 MGHDK and CDR2 SYGVNS.

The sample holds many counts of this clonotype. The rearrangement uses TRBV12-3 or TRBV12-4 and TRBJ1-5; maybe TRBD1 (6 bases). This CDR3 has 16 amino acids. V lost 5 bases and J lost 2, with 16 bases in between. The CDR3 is CASSDSARGGNQPQHF. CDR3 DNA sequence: TGTGCCAGCAGTGACTCCGCCAGGGGCGGCAATCAGCCCCAGCATTTT.

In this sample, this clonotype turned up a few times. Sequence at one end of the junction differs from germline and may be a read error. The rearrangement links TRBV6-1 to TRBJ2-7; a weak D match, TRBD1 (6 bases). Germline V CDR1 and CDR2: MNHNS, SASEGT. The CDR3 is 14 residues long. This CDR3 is CASSEAFGDRPENF. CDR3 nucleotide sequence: TGTGCCAGCAGTGAAGCTTTCGGCGACAGGCCCGAGAACTTC.

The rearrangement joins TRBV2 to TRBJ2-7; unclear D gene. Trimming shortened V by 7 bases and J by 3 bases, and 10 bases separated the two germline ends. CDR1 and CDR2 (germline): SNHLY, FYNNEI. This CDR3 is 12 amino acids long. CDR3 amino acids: CASTAADYEQYF. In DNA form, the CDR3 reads TGTGCCAGCACTGCGGCAGACTACGAGCAGTACTTC.

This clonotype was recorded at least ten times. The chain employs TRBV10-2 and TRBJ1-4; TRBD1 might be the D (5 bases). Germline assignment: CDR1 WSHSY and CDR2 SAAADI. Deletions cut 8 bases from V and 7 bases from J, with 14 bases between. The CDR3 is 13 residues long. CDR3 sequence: CASAGSEGEKLFF. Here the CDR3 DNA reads TGCGCCAGCGCAGGGTCGGAAGGTGAAAAACTGTTTTTT.

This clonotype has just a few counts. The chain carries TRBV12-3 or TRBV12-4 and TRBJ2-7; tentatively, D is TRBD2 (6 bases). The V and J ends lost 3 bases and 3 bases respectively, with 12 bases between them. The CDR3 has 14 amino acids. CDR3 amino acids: CASSLGGAIYEQYF. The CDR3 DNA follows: TGTGCCAGCAGTTTGGGCGGGGCAATCTACGAGCAGTACTTC.

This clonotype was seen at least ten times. CDR3 nucleotides: TGTGCCAGTAGTCCTCATAGGCGGGACAGCCTATCTGGGGCCAACGTCCTGACTTTC. It specifies CASSPHRRDSLSGANVLTF. The V gene is TRBV19, the J gene TRBJ2-6, with D possibly matching TRBD1 (7 bases). The CDR3 contains 19 residues. The V gene's germline CDR1 is LNHDA and CDR2 SQIVND (reference sequence). V gave up 5 bases and J gave up 1 base, with 21 bases separating them.